This entry concerns a single TCR beta chain. The antigen is unknown. Per germline, CDR1 LGHNA and CDR2 YNFKEQ. V gave up 0 bases and J gave up 2 bases; unmatched junction bases: 3. The CDR3 extends over 16 amino acids. The data originate from a study of cytomegalovirus exposure and HLA in healthy donors. The donors, nominally healthy at sampling, likely had unrecorded immune exposures. Study-wide points: Associated with cytomegalovirus, according to the listing, were 150 to 200 TCR beta chains. A later analysis appeared to link common viral pathogens to several of the most significant clusters. The classifier, whose performance was assessed in both the original and validation cohorts, reportedly diagnosed cytomegalovirus status with high specificity and sensitivity.

Amplification used 60 Vbeta primers and 13 Jbeta primers. Using immunoSEQ multiplex PCR, the repertoire was profiled, and TCRdb retains in-frame clones only, with some absent. The table records some 100,000 clones, approximately 71% of them present only once. This sequence was found in a woman aged 18-29 years in good health and CMV-seropositive. The chain recombines TRBV4-2 with TRBJ1-3; 8 bases align to TRBD1. The source material was PBMCs. The CDR3 DNA reads as TGTGCCAGCAGCCAAGAATCAGGGGGCGCTGGAAACACCATATATTTT. Translation: CASSQESGGAGNTIYF.